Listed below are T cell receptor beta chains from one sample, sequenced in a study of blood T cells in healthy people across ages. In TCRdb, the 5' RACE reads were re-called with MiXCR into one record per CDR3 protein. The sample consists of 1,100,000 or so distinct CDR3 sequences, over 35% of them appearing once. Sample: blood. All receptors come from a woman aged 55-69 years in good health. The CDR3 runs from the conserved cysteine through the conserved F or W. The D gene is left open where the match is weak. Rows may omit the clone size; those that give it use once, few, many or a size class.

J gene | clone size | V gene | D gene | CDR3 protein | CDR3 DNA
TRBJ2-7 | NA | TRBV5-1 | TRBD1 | CASNLEYWDSDIYEQYF | TGCGCCAGCAACTTGGAGTATTGGGACAGCGATATCTACGAGCAGTACTTC
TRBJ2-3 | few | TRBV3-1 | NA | CASSPYGTRDTQYF | TGTGCCAGCAGCCCGTACGGGACCCGGGATACGCAGTATTTT
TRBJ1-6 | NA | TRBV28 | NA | CASSIGPRNSPLHF | TGTGCCAGCAGTATTGGACCTAGGAATTCACCCCTCCACTTT
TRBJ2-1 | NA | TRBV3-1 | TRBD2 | CASSQGIPGGSYNEQFF | TGTGCCAGCAGCCAAGGCATCCCGGGGGGATCCTACAATGAGCAGTTCTTC
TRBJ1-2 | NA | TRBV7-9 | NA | CASTLEGGSTNYGYTF | TGTGCCAGCACCCTCGAGGGAGGATCCACTAACTATGGCTACACCTTC
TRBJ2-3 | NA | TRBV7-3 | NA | CASSFDRGGTDTQYF | TGTGCCAGCAGCTTTGATCGGGGTGGGACAGATACGCAGTATTTT
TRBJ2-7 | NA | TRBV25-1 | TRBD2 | CASSPPQGREDSYEQYF | TGTGCCAGCAGTCCTCCCCAGGGGCGGGAGGACTCCTACGAGCAGTACTTC
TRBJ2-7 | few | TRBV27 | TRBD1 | CASSSWDRPYEQYF | TGTGCCAGCAGTTCCTGGGACAGGCCCTACGAGCAGTACTTC
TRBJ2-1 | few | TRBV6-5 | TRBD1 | CASSLIPGQGNNEQFF | TGTGCCAGCAGCCTTATACCGGGACAGGGAAACAATGAGCAGTTCTTC
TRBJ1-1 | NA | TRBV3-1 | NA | CASSQVMRHNTEAFF | TGTGCCAGCAGCCAAGTTATGAGACATAACACTGAAGCTTTCTTT
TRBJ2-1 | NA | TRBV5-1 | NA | CASSLGGQGVIEQFF | TGCGCCAGCAGCTTGGGGGGGCAGGGCGTCATTGAGCAGTTCTTC
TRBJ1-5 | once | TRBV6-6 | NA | CASSHGVPQHF | TGTGCCAGCAGTCACGGGGTGCCCCAGCATTTT
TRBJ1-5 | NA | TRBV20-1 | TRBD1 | CSASPPQGTIQPQHF | TGCAGTGCTAGTCCCCCACAGGGGACGATCCAGCCCCAGCATTTT
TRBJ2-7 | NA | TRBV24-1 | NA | CAASDASPGEPYEQYF | TGTGCCGCCAGTGACGCCTCCCCAGGAGAGCCTTACGAGCAGTACTTC
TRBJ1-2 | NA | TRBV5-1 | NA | CASSLDSTGYGYTF | TGTGCCAGCAGCTTGGATTCGACGGGCTATGGCTACACCTTC
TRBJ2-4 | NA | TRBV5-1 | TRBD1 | CASTSGTGGQGDIQYF | TGCGCCAGCACCTCCGGGACAGGGGGCCAAGGGGACATTCAGTACTTC
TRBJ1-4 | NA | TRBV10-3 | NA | CAISESGTKGEKLFF | TGTGCCATCAGTGAGTCGGGCACTAAGGGGGAAAAACTGTTTTTT
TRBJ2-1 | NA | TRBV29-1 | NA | CSVEHGQASSYNEQFF | TGCAGCGTTGAACACGGGCAGGCGAGCTCCTACAATGAGCAGTTCTTC
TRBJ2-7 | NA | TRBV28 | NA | CASSPTLAAEQYF | TGTGCCAGCAGTCCCACCCTAGCCGCCGAGCAGTACTTC
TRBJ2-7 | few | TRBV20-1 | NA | CSARLVYEQYF | TGCAGTGCTAGGTTGGTCTACGAGCAGTACTTC
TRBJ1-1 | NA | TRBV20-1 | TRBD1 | CSARGPGGMFTEAFF | TGCAGTGCTAGGGGCCCAGGGGGCATGTTCACTGAAGCTTTCTTT
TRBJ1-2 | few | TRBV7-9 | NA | CASSSSAGMEGGYTF | TGTGCCAGCAGCTCAAGCGCAGGGATGGAGGGAGGCTACACCTTC
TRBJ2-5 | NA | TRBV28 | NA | CASSWGHQETLYF | TGTGCCAGCAGTTGGGGACATCAGGAGACCCTGTACTTC
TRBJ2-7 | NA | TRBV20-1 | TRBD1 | CSARYPGQGFEQYF | TGCAGTGCTAGGTACCCGGGACAGGGTTTCGAGCAGTACTTC
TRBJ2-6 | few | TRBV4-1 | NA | CASSPRLSGISGANVLTF | TGCGCCAGCAGCCCCAGGTTGTCGGGGATCTCTGGGGCCAACGTCCTGACTTTC
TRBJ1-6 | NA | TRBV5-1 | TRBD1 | CASSLGTGEPLHF | TGCGCCAGCAGCCTGGGGACAGGGGAACCCCTCCACTTT
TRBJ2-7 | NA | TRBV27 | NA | CASNRSPNEQYF | TGTGCCAGCAATCGAAGCCCCAACGAGCAGTACTTC
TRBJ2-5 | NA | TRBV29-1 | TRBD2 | CSSAGGPYETQYF | TGCAGCAGTGCGGGAGGGCCATATGAGACCCAGTACTTC
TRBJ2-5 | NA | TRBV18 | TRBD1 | CASSPLGTGVQETQYF | TGTGCCAGCTCACCACTTGGCACAGGGGTTCAAGAGACCCAGTACTTC
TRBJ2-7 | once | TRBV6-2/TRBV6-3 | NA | CADGDGAEIYEQYF | TGTGCCGACGGCGATGGAGCAGAGATCTACGAGCAGTACTTC
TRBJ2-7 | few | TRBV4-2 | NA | CASSKDSATAYEQYF | TGTGCCAGCAGCAAGGACTCCGCTACCGCCTACGAGCAGTACTTC
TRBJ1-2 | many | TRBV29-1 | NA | CSVDPGDLASYGYTF | TGCAGCGTTGACCCCGGGGACCTAGCTTCCTATGGCTACACCTTC
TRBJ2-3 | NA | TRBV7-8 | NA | CASSPPRREQSTDTQYF | TGTGCCAGCAGCCCACCTAGGAGAGAACAGAGCACAGATACGCAGTATTTT
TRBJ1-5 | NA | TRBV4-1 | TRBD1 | CASSQTPTGGDQPQHF | TGCGCCAGCAGCCAAACCCCGACAGGGGGGGATCAGCCCCAGCATTTT
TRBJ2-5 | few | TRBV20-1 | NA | CSARANTGLQETQYF | TGCAGTGCTAGAGCTAATACCGGACTACAAGAGACCCAGTACTTC